One sample yielded the 18 T cell receptor beta chains listed below, sequenced in a study of identical twins. MiXCR, applied by TCRdb to the 5' RACE reads, yields one record per CDR3 protein. Among 450,000 or so distinct CDR3 sequences listed, around 15% were seen once. The sample was also reused in another study, on yellow fever vaccine responses in identical twins.

The sequenced sample consisted of CD4+ T cells sorted from blood. The receptors derive from a woman in her late teens or twenties in good health.

The V call is TRBV27, the J call TRBJ1-2, with 9 bases identical to TRBD1. V shed 6 bases and J 5 bases; nucleotides not matched to a gene: 13. The CDR3 length is 16 residues. Germline-derived CDR1 and CDR2 are MNHEY and SMNVEV (reference sequence). This CDR3 is CASSLHQTGGYYGYTF. The DNA for the CDR3 is TGTGCCAGCAGCCTACATCAGACAGGGGGGTATTATGGCTACACCTTC.

The chain uses TRBV12-3 or TRBV12-4 and TRBJ2-1, with unresolved D. The CDR3 is made up of 14 amino acids. Trimming cost V 6 bases and J 4 bases, with 13 bases left between them. The CDR3 DNA reads as TGTGCCAGCAGCCGTAGAGATGGGTACAATGAGCAGTTCTTC. As protein: CASSRRDGYNEQFF.

Comments on this clonotype: The junction and the germline gene differ at one end; a read error may be behind it. This rearrangement joins TRBV5-1 to TRBJ2-2; 8 positions agree with TRBD2. This CDR3 is built from 14 residues. Per germline, CDR1 SGHRS and CDR2 YFSETQ. The CDR3 bases are TGCGCCAGCAGAGCGGGAGATATAATCGGGGAGCCGTTTTTT. This translates into CASRAGDIIGEPFF.

The genes are TRBV29-1 and TRBJ1-2; D gene unclear. Trimming left V 7 bases short and J 3 bases short, with 9 bases between. The germline V gene encodes CDR1 SQVTM and CDR2 ANQGSEA. The CDR3 spans 11 residues. CDR3 DNA sequence: TGCAGCGCCCCGGGCTACTATGGCTACACCTTC. Translated: CSAPGYYGYTF.

This clonotype occurred a few times. The chain carries TRBV10-2 and TRBJ2-3; unclear D gene. V lost 5 bases to trimming and J lost 2 bases, with 14 bases between them. The CDR3 consists of 15 residues. CDR1 is WSHSY and CDR2 is SAAADI in the germline V gene. CDR3 nucleotide sequence: TGCGCCAGCAGTCTACTTCCTCGGGCCACAGATACGCAGTATTTT. Translated: CASSLLPRATDTQYF.

A few counts support this clonotype. The chain joins TRBV3-1 to TRBJ2-7; 9 positions agree with TRBD1. Germline CDR1 and CDR2: LGHDT and YNNKEL (reference sequence). The CDR3 has 14 amino acids. J lost 3 bases, V lost 4 bases, and 4 bases had no gene match. Here the CDR3 reads CASSLMGQGYEQYF. The CDR3 coding sequence is TGTGCCAGCAGCCTTATGGGACAGGGCTACGAGCAGTACTTC.

This rearrangement joins TRBV12-3 or TRBV12-4 to TRBJ2-1; TRBD2 might be the D (7 bases). There are 16 residues in the CDR3. V lost 7 bases and J lost 1, with 17 bases in between. CDR3 amino acids: CASTRLGGPSYNEQFF. CDR3 coding DNA: TGTGCCAGCACCCGTCTGGGGGGGCCTTCCTACAATGAGCAGTTCTTC.

This chain uses TRBV7-9 with TRBJ2-7; 10 nucleotides line up with TRBD2. Germline assignment: CDR1 SEHNR and CDR2 FQNEAQ (reference sequence). The V gene end was trimmed by 10 bases and the J gene end by 0 bases; junction bases not matched to a gene: 9. The CDR3 length is 15 residues. The CDR3 here is CATSRAGGSSYEQYF. The CDR3 DNA reads TGTGCCACTTCCAGAGCGGGAGGGAGCTCCTACGAGCAGTACTTC.

The V gene is TRBV6-1, the J gene TRBJ2-7; 12 bases map to TRBD2. The CDR3 runs to 15 residues. The V gene's germline CDR1 is MNHNS and CDR2 SASEGT. Trimming removed 4 bases from V and 3 bases from J; junction bases left unmatched: 4. CDR3 residues: CASSAGLAGIYEQYF. CDR3 coding DNA: TGTGCCAGCAGTGCCGGACTAGCGGGGATCTACGAGCAGTACTTC.

The chain links TRBV20-1 to TRBJ2-6; unclear D gene. CDR3 length equals 15 residues. Germline CDR1 reads DFQATT; CDR2 reads SNEGSKA (reference sequence). V shed 6 bases and J shed 0 bases, with 12 bases lying between them. The CDR3 sequence: CSAVPPGSGANVLTF. The DNA of the CDR3 is TGCAGTGCCGTCCCGCCCGGCTCTGGGGCCAACGTCCTGACTTTC.

The rearrangement joins TRBV7-8 to TRBJ2-3; 10 bases line up with TRBD1. The V gene's germline CDR1 is SGHVS and CDR2 FQNEAQ. The CDR3 totals 17 residues. V lost 7 bases to trimming and J lost 2 bases; unmatched junction nucleotides: 12. In nucleotides, the CDR3 is TGTGCCAGCACTAAAAGGGGACAGGGGAAGGTCACAGATACGCAGTATTTT. Its translation: CASTKRGQGKVTDTQYF.

The chain links TRBV29-1 to TRBJ1-2; TRBD1 aligns across 7 bases. Trimming cost V 6 bases and J 0 bases; bases outside gene matches: 10. Germline loops: CDR1 SQVTM, CDR2 ANQGSEA. The CDR3 consists of 15 residues. The CDR3 sequence: CSVQGTLQANYGYTF. For the CDR3, the DNA is TGCAGCGTACAGGGGACATTGCAAGCTAACTATGGCTACACCTTC.

This clonotype was counted between two and nine times. The chain is built from TRBV12-3 or TRBV12-4 and TRBJ2-1; D possibly corresponds to TRBD2 (6 bases). Trimming took 7 bases from V and 0 from J, leaving 13 bases between them. The CDR3 sequence is 15 residues long. The CDR3 reads CASTYSGRSYNEQFF. The CDR3 nucleotides are TGTGCCAGCACCTACAGCGGGCGCTCCTACAATGAGCAGTTCTTC.

The genes are TRBV7-3 and TRBJ2-7; D is possibly TRBD2 (7 bases). Germline V CDR1 and CDR2: SGHTA, FQGTGA. CDR3 size: 15 residues. Trimming took off 7 bases at V and 3 bases at J, with 19 bases between the two ends. CDR3 DNA: TGTGCCAGCATTTGCGGCACGGGGGGCGTCTACGAGCAGTACTTC. This encodes CASICGTGGVYEQYF.

The sample holds many counts of this clonotype. V is TRBV6-5 and J is TRBJ2-4, with a tentative D call TRBD2 (6 bases). Germline V gene sequence: CDR1 MNHEY, CDR2 SVGAGI. V lost 0 bases to trimming and J lost 9 bases, with 18 bases between them. The CDR3 runs to 16 residues. The CDR3 DNA follows: TGTGCCAGCAGTTACTCCCAGTCGGGAGCGGGTCGCATTCAGTACTTC. Amino acid sequence: CASSYSQSGAGRIQYF.

This clonotype occurred many times. V gene TRBV28 combines with J gene TRBJ1-1; possibly TRBD1 for D (6 bases). Trimming pared 8 bases from V and 1 base from J, leaving 17 bases between. The CDR3 consists of 15 residues. The germline CDR1 and CDR2 sequences are MDHEN and SYDVKM. CDR3 coding DNA: TGTGCCAGCGTAACCACGGGGGCGCGGAACACTGAAGCTTTCTTT. Translated: CASVTTGARNTEAFF. The variable domain in full, completed from reference TRBV28 and TRBJ1-1, reads DVKVTQSSRYLVKRTGEKVFLECVQDMDHENMFWYRQDPGLGLRLIYFSYDVKMKEKGDIPEGYSVSREKKERFSLILESASTNQTSMYLCASVTTGARNTEAFFGQGTRLTVV.

The chain combines TRBV6-5 with TRBJ2-6; D gene ambiguous. The CDR3 extends over 16 amino acids. Germline V gene lookup returns CDR1 MNHEY and CDR2 SVGAGI. V lost 0 bases, J lost 0 bases, and 6 bases lay in between. The CDR3 nucleotides are TGTGCCAGCAGTTACTCCTTGAGCTCTGGGGCCAACGTCCTGACTTTC. This gives the protein CASSYSLSSGANVLTF.

The chain joins TRBV2 to TRBJ2-7, with D perhaps TRBD2 (6 bases). The V end was cut by 5 bases, the J end by 2 bases, with 16 bases between. Germline CDR1 SNHLY, CDR2 FYNNEI. The CDR3 loop spans 15 amino acids. CDR3 residues: CASSRTGLGPYEQYF. CDR3 in DNA: TGTGCCAGCAGTCGAACGGGACTGGGTCCCTACGAGCAGTACTTC.